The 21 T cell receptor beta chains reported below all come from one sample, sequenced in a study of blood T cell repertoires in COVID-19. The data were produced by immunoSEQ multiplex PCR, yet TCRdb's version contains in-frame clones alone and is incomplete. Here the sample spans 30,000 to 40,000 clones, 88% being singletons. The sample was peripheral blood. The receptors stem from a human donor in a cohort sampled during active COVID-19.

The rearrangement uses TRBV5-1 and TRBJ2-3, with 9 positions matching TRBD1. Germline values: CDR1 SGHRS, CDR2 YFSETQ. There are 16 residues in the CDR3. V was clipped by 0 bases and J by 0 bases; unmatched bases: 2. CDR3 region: CASSLVGTGSTDTQYF. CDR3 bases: TGCGCCAGCAGCTTGGTCGGGACAGGGAGCACAGATACGCAGTATTTT.

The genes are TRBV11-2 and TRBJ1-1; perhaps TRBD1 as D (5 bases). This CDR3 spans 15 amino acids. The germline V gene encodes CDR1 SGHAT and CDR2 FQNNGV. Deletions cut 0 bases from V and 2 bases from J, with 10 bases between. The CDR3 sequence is CASSLEGGPNTEAFF. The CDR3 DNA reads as TGTGCCAGCAGCTTAGAGGGGGGTCCCAACACTGAAGCTTTCTTT.

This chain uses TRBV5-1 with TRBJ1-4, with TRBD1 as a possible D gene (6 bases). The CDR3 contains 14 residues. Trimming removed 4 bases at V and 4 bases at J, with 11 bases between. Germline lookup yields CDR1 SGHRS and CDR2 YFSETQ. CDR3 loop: CASSPDSGNEKLFF. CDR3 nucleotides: TGCGCCAGCAGCCCGGACAGTGGTAATGAAAAACTGTTTTTT.

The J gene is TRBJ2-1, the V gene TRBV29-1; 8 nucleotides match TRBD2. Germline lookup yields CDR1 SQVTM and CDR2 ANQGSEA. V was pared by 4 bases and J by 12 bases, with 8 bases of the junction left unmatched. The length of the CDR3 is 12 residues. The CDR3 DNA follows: TGCAGCGTTGCGAGCGGGAGTCAATGGCAGTTCTTC. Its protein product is CSVASGSQWQFF.

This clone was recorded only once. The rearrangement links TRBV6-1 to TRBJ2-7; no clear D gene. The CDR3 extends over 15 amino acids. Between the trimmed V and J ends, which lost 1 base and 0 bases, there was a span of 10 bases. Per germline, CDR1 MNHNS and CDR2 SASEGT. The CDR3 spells CASSEENIPSYEQYF. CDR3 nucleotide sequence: TGTGCCAGCAGTGAAGAAAATATCCCCTCCTACGAGCAGTACTTC.

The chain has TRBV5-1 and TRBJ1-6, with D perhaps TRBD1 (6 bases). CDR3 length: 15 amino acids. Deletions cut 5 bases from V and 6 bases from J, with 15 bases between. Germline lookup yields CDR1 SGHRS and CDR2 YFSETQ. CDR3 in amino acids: CASRPDRAPNSPLHF. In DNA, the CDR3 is TGCGCCAGCAGACCGGACAGAGCCCCTAATTCACCCCTCCACTTT.

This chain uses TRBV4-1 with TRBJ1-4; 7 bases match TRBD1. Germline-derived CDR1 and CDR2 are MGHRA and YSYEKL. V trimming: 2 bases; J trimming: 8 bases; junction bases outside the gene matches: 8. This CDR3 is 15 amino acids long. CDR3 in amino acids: CASSQTRQGFEKLFF. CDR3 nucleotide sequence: TGCGCCAGCAGCCAAACCCGACAGGGATTCGAAAAACTGTTTTTT.

CDR3 DNA: TGTGCCGCTGGCACGGACAGCCCTAATGAAAAACTGTTTTTT. Translation gives CAAGTDSPNEKLFF. V usage is TRBV25-1 and J usage is TRBJ1-4; D may be TRBD1 (6 bases). The V gene lost 11 bases and the J gene lost 3 bases, with 16 bases spanning the gap. CDR3 length: 14 residues. Germline-derived CDR1 and CDR2 are MGHDK and SYGVNS.

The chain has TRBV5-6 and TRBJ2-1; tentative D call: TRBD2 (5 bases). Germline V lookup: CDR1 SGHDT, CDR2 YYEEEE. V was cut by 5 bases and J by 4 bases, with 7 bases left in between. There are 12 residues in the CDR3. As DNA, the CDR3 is TGTGCCAGCAGTCCGGGGTACAATGAGCAGTTCTTC. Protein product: CASSPGYNEQFF.

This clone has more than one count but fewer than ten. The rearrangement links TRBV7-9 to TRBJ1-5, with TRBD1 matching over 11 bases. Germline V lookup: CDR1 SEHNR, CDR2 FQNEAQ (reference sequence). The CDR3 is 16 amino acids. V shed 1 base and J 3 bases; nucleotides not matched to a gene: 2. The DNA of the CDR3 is TGTGCCAGCAGCTTAGGGACAGGGGGCATCAATCAGCCCCAGCATTTT. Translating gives CASSLGTGGINQPQHF.

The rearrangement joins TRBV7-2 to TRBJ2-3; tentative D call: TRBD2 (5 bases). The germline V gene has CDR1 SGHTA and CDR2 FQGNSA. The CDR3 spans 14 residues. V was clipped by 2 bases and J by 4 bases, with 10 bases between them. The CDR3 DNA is TGTGCCAGCAGCTTATATGTGGGAGCAGATACGCAGTATTTT. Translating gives CASSLYVGADTQYF.

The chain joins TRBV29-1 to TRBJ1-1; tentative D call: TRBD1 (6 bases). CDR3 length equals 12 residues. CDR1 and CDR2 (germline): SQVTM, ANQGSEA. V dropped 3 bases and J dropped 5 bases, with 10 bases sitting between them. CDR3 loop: CSVDTGKTEAFF. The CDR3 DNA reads TGCAGCGTTGATACAGGGAAAACTGAAGCTTTCTTT.

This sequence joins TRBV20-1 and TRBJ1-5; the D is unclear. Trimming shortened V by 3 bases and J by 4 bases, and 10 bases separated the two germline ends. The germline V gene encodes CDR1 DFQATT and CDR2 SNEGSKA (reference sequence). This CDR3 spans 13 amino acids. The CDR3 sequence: CSASSRGNQPQHF. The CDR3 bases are TGCAGTGCTAGTAGTCGCGGGAATCAGCCCCAGCATTTT.

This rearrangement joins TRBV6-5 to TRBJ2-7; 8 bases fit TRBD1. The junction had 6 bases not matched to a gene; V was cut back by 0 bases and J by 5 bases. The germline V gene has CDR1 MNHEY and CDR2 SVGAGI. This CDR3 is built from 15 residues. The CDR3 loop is CASSYSRTGKNEQYF. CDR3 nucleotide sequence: TGTGCCAGCAGTTACTCCCGGACAGGGAAAAACGAGCAGTACTTC.

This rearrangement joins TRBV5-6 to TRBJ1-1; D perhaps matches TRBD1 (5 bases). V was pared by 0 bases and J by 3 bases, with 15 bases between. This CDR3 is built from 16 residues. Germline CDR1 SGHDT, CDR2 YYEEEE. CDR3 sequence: CASSLVEGIVDTEAFF. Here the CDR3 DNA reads TGTGCCAGCAGCTTGGTGGAGGGGATCGTTGACACTGAAGCTTTCTTT.

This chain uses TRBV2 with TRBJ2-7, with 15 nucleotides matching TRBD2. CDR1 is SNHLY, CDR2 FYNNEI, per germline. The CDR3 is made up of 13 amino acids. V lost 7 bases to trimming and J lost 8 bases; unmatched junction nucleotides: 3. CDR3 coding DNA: TGTGCCAGCACCGGGACTAGCGGGAGGCAGCAGTACTTC. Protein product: CASTGTSGRQQYF. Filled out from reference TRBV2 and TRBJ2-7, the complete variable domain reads EPEVTQTPSHQVTQMGQEVILRCVPISNHLYFYWYRQILGQKVEFLVSFYNNEISEKSEIFDDQFSVERPDGSNFTLKIRSTKLEDSAMYFCASTGTSGRQQYFGPGTRLTVT.

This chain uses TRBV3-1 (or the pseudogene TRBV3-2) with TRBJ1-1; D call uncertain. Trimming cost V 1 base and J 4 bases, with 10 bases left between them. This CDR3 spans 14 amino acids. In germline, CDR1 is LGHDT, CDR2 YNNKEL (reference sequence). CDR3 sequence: CASSQGAKATEAFF. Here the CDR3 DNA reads TGTGCCAGCAGCCAAGGCGCGAAAGCCACTGAAGCTTTCTTT.

The CDR3 loop is CSVDAGVVGELFF. CDR3 nucleotide sequence: TGCAGCGTCGACGCAGGGGTGGTCGGGGAGCTGTTTTTT. The chain couples TRBV29-1 to TRBJ2-2; a weak D match, TRBD1 (6 bases). The germline V gene encodes CDR1 SQVTM and CDR2 ANQGSEA. This CDR3 is 13 amino acids long. Trimming took off 6 bases at V and 7 bases at J, with 15 bases between the two ends.

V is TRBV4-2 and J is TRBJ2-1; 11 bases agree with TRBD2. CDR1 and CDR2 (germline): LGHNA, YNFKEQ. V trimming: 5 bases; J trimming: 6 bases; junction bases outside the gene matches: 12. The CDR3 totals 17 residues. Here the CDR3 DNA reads TGTGCCAGCAGCTACTCTAGCGGGGGGTCGAGAATCAATGAGCAGTTCTTC. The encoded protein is CASSYSSGGSRINEQFF.

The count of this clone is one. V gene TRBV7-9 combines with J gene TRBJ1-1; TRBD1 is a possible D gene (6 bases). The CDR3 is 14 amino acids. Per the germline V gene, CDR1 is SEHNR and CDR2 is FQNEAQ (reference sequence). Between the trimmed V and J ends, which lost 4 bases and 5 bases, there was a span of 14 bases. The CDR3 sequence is CASSSQGGKTEAFF. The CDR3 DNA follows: TGTGCCAGCAGCTCACAGGGAGGGAAGACTGAAGCTTTCTTT.

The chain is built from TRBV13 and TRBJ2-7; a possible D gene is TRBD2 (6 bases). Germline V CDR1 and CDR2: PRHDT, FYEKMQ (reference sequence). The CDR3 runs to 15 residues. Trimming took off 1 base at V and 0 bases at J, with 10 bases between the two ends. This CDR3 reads CASSLDQRASYEQYF. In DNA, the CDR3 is TGTGCCAGCAGCTTAGACCAGCGGGCCTCCTACGAGCAGTACTTC.